Sequencing of this T cell receptor (beta chain) was carried out in a study of regulatory T cells in long-lasting Graves disease. For the study at large: Antithyroid drug intake by newly diagnosed Graves' patients had lasted under 3 months.

Arm-PCR of CDR3 regions and iRepertoire HTBI primers were the basis on which TCR beta libraries were built. TCRdb redid the calling of the multiplex PCR reads with MiXCR, one entry per CDR3 protein. The sample has a few hundred thousand distinct CDR3 sequences, about 13% seen once. From germline, CDR1 is MNHEY and CDR2 SMNVEV (reference sequence). The CDR3 consists of 17 residues. V lost 2 bases to trimming and J lost 1 base; unmatched junction nucleotides: 9. This clonotype came up many times. Documented time point: newly diagnosed GD, antithyroid drugs for less than 3 months. PBMC-derived RNA was used for the TCR library. The data also belong to a second study, concerning T cells in Graves' hyperthyroidism and ophthalmopathy. As that study records: Absent ophthalmopathy progression within 18 months defined stable Graves' hyperthyroidism. Those with hyperthyroidism were 18 to 65 years old, newly diagnosed, and ill for under 2 months. Exclusion of patients followed from uncontrolled infection, other autoimmune disease, pregnancy or lactation.

The chain uses TRBV27 and TRBJ1-1, with TRBD1 matching 8 bases. The receptor was derived from a man aged 30 to 45 with Graves disease. The input for sequencing was peripheral blood mononuclear cells (PBMCs), taken at new diagnosis, from a patient treated with antithyroid drugs. CDR3 sequence reads: CASSLIDRGPSNTEAFF. CDR3 coding DNA: TGTGCCAGCAGTTTAATCGACAGGGGACCATCGAACACTGAAGCTTTCTTT.